These T cell receptor beta chains were read from a single sample in a study of T cell responses to AZD1222 COVID-19 vaccine. Profiled with immunoSEQ multiplex PCR; TCRdb holds only in-frame clones, not every one. The top ten clones hold roughly 6% of a sample with about 100,000 clones, 90% to 95% of them seen once. Sequenced material: peripheral blood, taken 28 days after the second AZD1222 dose. Receptors were obtained from an adult who received the AZD1222 COVID-19 vaccine. Each CDR3 is given with its conserved first and last residue. Each record gives: CDR3 length, clone size, V gene, D gene, J gene, CDR3 protein, CDR3 DNA. A D gene is named only where the DNA matches it firmly. Clone size is not always given. Where it is, it says once, few, many or a class for expanded clones.

14	NA	TRBV18	NA	TRBJ1-1	CASSPEQGKGEAFF	TGTGCCAGCTCACCAGAACAGGGTAAAGGTGAAGCTTTCTTT
15	NA	TRBV11-2	NA	TRBJ1-2	CASSPSAGQFYGYTF	TGTGCCAGCAGCCCAAGCGCAGGACAGTTCTATGGCTACACCTTC
15	NA	TRBV11-2	TRBD1	TRBJ2-2	CASRRQGAVTGELFF	TGTGCCAGCAGGAGACAGGGGGCGGTCACCGGGGAGCTGTTTTTT
12	NA	TRBV4-1	NA	TRBJ2-1	CASSPGGNEQFF	TGCGCCAGCAGCCCGGGCGGTAATGAGCAGTTCTTC
15	NA	TRBV11-2	NA	TRBJ2-2	CASSLGTRNTGELFF	TGTGCCAGCAGCTTAGGAACCAGAAACACCGGGGAGCTGTTTTTT
15	NA	TRBV6-5	NA	TRBJ2-7	CASSLGGGGSYEQYF	TGTGCCAGCAGTTTAGGCGGAGGGGGCTCCTACGAGCAGTACTTC
14	NA	TRBV6-5	TRBD1	TRBJ1-4	CASSSRQGGEKLFF	TGTGCCAGCAGTTCGAGACAGGGCGGTGAAAAACTGTTTTTT
13	few	TRBV6-6	NA	TRBJ2-2	CASNPIGTGELFF	TGTGCCAGCAACCCGATCGGCACCGGGGAGCTGTTTTTT
17	few	TRBV2	TRBD2	TRBJ2-5	CASSEMTSGRGQETQYF	TGTGCCAGCAGTGAAATGACTAGCGGGAGAGGCCAAGAGACCCAGTACTTC
15	NA	TRBV28	TRBD1	TRBJ1-2	CASSLRDSANYGYTF	TGTGCCAGCAGTCTCAGGGACAGCGCTAACTATGGCTACACCTTC
13	NA	TRBV5-5	NA	TRBJ1-5	CASSLDSNQPQHF	TGTGCCAGCAGCTTGGATAGCAATCAGCCCCAGCATTTT
14	NA	TRBV10-2	NA	TRBJ1-1	CASRPGTRNTEAFF	TGCGCCAGCAGGCCCGGGACAAGGAACACTGAAGCTTTCTTT
14	NA	TRBV9	NA	TRBJ2-2	CASSIRPDTGELFF	TGTGCCAGCAGCATTAGGCCGGACACCGGGGAGCTGTTTTTT
13	NA	TRBV29-1	TRBD1	TRBJ1-5	CSVTGQVNQPQHF	TGCAGCGTTACCGGACAGGTCAATCAGCCCCAGCATTTT
16	NA	TRBV27	NA	TRBJ1-3	CASSRKDRGGGNTIYF	TGTGCCAGCAGTAGAAAGGACAGAGGAGGTGGAAACACCATATATTTT
16	NA	TRBV4-1	NA	TRBJ1-2	CASSQGLREANYGYTF	TGCGCCAGCAGCCAAGGGCTCCGAGAAGCTAACTATGGCTACACCTTC
11	NA	TRBV7-2	NA	TRBJ2-7	CATQITYEQYF	TGTGCCACTCAAATCACCTACGAGCAGTACTTC
15	NA	TRBV6-1	NA	TRBJ1-1	CASSEFGGQSTEAFF	TGTGCCAGCAGTGAATTTGGGGGTCAGAGCACTGAAGCTTTCTTT
14	NA	TRBV28	NA	TRBJ1-2	CASSPPLGDYGYTF	TGTGCCAGTTCCCCCCCCCTGGGGGACTATGGCTACACCTTC
16	NA	TRBV5-1	TRBD2	TRBJ2-7	CASSPAGLAGNYEQYF	TGCGCCAGCAGCCCCGCGGGACTAGCGGGAAATTACGAGCAGTACTTC
16	NA	TRBV5-1	TRBD2	TRBJ2-1	CASSWKTSGGFNEQFF	TGCGCCAGCAGCTGGAAAACTAGCGGGGGGTTTAATGAGCAGTTCTTC
14	NA	TRBV5-1	TRBD1	TRBJ2-7	CASSTTGTGYEQYF	TGCGCCAGCAGCACCACCGGGACAGGGTACGAGCAGTACTTC
15	NA	TRBV6-5	NA	TRBJ2-5	CASSYFSGYQETQYF	TGTGCCAGCAGTTATTTTTCAGGGTACCAAGAGACCCAGTACTTC
16	once	TRBV19	NA	TRBJ1-2	CASSIEGRVANYGYTF	TGTGCCAGTAGTATAGAAGGGCGGGTAGCTAACTATGGCTACACCTTC
11	NA	TRBV20-1	NA	TRBJ2-2	CSARGSGELFF	TGCAGTGCTAGGGGGTCCGGGGAGCTGTTTTTT
13	NA	TRBV7-9	NA	TRBJ2-3	CASSEIITDTQYF	TGTGCCAGCAGCGAGATAATCACAGATACGCAGTATTTT
13	NA	TRBV7-2	NA	TRBJ1-2	CASSRAGGQGYTF	TGTGCCAGCAGCCGTGCGGGAGGGCAGGGCTACACCTTC
14	NA	TRBV10-3	TRBD2	TRBJ2-7	CAISSGASSYEQYF	TGTGCCATCTCGAGCGGGGCCAGCTCCTACGAGCAGTACTTC
15	NA	TRBV7-9	NA	TRBJ1-2	CASSLVEGPNYGYTF	TGTGCCAGCAGCTTAGTGGAGGGGCCGAACTATGGCTACACCTTC
14	NA	TRBV5-1	NA	TRBJ2-5	CASSLGDTQETQYF	TGCGCCAGCAGCTTGGGGGACACTCAAGAGACCCAGTACTTC
15	NA	TRBV11-1	TRBD1	TRBJ2-7	CASSLRTGEVYEQYF	TGTGCCAGCAGCCTCAGGACAGGGGAAGTTTACGAGCAGTACTTC
12	NA	TRBV6-5	NA	TRBJ2-7	CASGLADRVQYF	TGTGCCAGCGGGCTCGCTGATAGAGTGCAGTACTTC
14	NA	TRBV28	NA	TRBJ2-5	CASLGGGPGETQYF	TGTGCCAGCCTAGGGGGGGGGCCCGGGGAGACCCAGTACTTC
14	NA	TRBV7-9	NA	TRBJ2-2	CASTGRRNTGELFF	TGTGCCAGCACCGGCAGGAGAAACACCGGGGAGCTGTTTTTT
13	NA	TRBV6-5	NA	TRBJ1-2	CASSSNRARGYTF	TGTGCCAGCAGCAGTAACAGGGCCCGCGGCTACACCTTC
14	NA	TRBV5-4	NA	TRBJ1-2	CASSLVGRERGYTF	TGTGCCAGCAGCTTGGTCGGGCGGGAGAGGGGCTACACCTTC
13	NA	TRBV14	NA	TRBJ1-6	CASSQVGNSPLHF	TGTGCCAGCAGCCAAGTCGGGAATTCACCCCTCCACTTT
14	NA	TRBV11-2	NA	TRBJ1-2	CASSLPREVGGYTF	TGTGCCAGCAGCCTACCGCGGGAGGTCGGTGGCTACACCTTC
13	NA	TRBV5-1	NA	TRBJ1-2	CASSAEGIVGYTF	TGCGCCAGCAGCGCCGAAGGGATTGTGGGCTACACCTTC
16	NA	TRBV28	NA	TRBJ2-1	CASSRGGMGSYNEQFF	TGTGCCAGCAGCCGAGGGGGGATGGGCTCCTACAATGAGCAGTTCTTC
14	NA	TRBV5-1	NA	TRBJ1-1	CASSLARGYTEAFF	TGCGCCAGCAGCTTGGCACGGGGATACACTGAAGCTTTCTTT
12	NA	TRBV5-4	NA	TRBJ1-1	CASSSWDTEAFF	TGTGCCAGCAGCTCCTGGGACACTGAAGCTTTCTTT
14	NA	TRBV18	TRBD1	TRBJ1-4	CASSPGQGGEKLFF	TGTGCCAGCTCACCTGGACAGGGGGGTGAAAAACTGTTTTTT
15	medium-sized	TRBV10-2	NA	TRBJ1-5	CASTDAGGDLGPQHF	TGCGCCAGCACCGATGCGGGGGGGGACCTGGGGCCCCAGCATTTT
14	NA	TRBV7-6	NA	TRBJ1-3	CASSLVPGGNTIYF	TGTGCCAGCAGCTTAGTCCCGGGCGGAAACACCATATATTTT
14	NA	TRBV9	NA	TRBJ1-4	CASNRGATNEKLFF	TGTGCCAGCAACCGGGGAGCAACTAATGAAAAACTGTTTTTT
15	NA	TRBV19	NA	TRBJ2-5	CASSDQVLGLGTQYF	TGTGCCAGTAGTGACCAGGTTCTAGGTTTAGGGACCCAGTACTTC
13	NA	TRBV15	NA	TRBJ1-1	CATSRDRNTEAFF	TGTGCCACCAGCAGAGATCGGAACACTGAAGCTTTCTTT
13	NA	TRBV10-3	NA	TRBJ1-5	CAISGALNQPQHF	TGTGCCATCAGTGGGGCACTGAATCAGCCCCAGCATTTT
17	NA	TRBV18	TRBD1	TRBJ1-6	CASSPDLSPGGNSPLHF	TGTGCCAGCTCACCAGATTTGAGCCCAGGGGGAAATTCACCCCTCCACTTT
14	NA	TRBV21-1	NA	TRBJ2-7	CASSKGGGETEQYF	TGTGCCAGCAGCAAAGGAGGGGGAGAAACCGAGCAGTACTTC
13	once	TRBV12-3/TRBV12-4	NA	TRBJ2-7	CASSVGRRYEQYF	TGTGCCAGCAGTGTGGGACGGCGCTACGAGCAGTACTTC
15	NA	TRBV6-1	TRBD1	TRBJ1-5	CASSEGQGWRQPQHF	TGTGCCAGCAGTGAAGGACAGGGGTGGCGTCAGCCCCAGCATTTT